This TCR beta chain was profiled in a study of cytomegalovirus exposure and HLA in healthy donors. The wider study: Earlier sequencing of approximately 180 million T cells yielded roughly 120 million unique TCR beta sequences.

Primers included in the PCR were 60 Vbeta and 13 Jbeta primers. Sequenced by immunoSEQ multiplex PCR; TCRdb stores in-frame clones only, minus some. The sample gives 150,000 or so clones, 80% of which show up once; 13% is in the top ten. The clonotype originates from a man younger than 40 in good health and CMV-seropositive. The material sequenced was PBMCs.

CDR3 sequence (DNA): TGTGCCTGGAGTGCGGGACAGGGGGAAGAGACCCAGTACTTC. Translated, it gives CAWSAGQGEETQYF. V usage is TRBV30 and J usage is TRBJ2-5; 11 bases align to TRBD1. The CDR3 sequence is 14 residues long. CDR1 GTSNPN and CDR2 SVGIG come from the germline V gene (reference sequence). The trim removed 1 base at V and 3 bases at J, leaving 1 base unmatched.